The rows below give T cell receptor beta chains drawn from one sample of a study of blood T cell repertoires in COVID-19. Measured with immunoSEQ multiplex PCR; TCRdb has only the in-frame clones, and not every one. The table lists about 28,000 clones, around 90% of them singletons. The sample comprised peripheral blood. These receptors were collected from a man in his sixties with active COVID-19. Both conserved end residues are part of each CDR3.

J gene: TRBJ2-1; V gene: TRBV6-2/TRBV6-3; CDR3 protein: CASSYPINEQFF
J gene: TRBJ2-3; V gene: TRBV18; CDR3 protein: CASSPGTGSTDTQYF
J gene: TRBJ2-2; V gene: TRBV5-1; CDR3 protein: CASSNPKTGGGTGELFF
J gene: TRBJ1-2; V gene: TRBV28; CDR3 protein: CASSPQSFELFRYTF
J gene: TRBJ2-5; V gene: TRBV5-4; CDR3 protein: CASSSRTTETQYF
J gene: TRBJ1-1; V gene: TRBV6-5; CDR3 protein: CATTGAGRSTEAFF
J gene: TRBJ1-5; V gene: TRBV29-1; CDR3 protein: CSVEDRGFNQPQHF
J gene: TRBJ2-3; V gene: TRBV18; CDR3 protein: CASSPETGRRTDTQYF
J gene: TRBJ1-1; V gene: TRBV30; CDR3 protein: CAWSGDSRSTEAFF
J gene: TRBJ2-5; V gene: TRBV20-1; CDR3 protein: CSASRSAGETQYF
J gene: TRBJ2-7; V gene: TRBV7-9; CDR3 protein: CASSSFRDNSYEQYF
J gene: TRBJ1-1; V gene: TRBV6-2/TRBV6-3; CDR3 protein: CASSRRDRNTEAFF
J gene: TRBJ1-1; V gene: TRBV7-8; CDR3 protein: CASSLSGRTNTEAFF
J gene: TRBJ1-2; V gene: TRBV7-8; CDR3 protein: CASRPGGSNYGYTF
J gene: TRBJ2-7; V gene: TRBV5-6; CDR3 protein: CASSLSTGTEYF
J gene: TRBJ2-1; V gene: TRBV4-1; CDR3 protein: CASSQEWGRGLYNEQFF
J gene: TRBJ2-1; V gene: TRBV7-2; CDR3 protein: CASGRTSGGYNEQFF
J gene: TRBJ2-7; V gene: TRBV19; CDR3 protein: CASSIGTGTYEQYF
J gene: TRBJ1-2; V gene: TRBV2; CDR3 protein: CASSQQGDYGYTF
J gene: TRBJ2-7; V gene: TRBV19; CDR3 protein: CASSSIRTASYEQYF
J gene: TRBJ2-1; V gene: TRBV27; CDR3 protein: CASSRMIAGGLDEQFF
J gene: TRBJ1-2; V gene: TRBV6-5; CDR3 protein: CASRDLPQGPYGYTF
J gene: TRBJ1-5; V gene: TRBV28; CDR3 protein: CASSLSSRASQPQHF
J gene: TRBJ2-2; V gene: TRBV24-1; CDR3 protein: CATSDPGQGGTGELFF
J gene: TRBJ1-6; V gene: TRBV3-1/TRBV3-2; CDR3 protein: CASSQGGSYNSPLHF
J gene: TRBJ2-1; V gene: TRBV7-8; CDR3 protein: CASSHSGGLYNEQFF
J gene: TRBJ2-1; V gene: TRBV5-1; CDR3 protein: CASSPGTGGPYNEQFF
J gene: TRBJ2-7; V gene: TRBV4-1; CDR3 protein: CASSQRRTGGSTYEQYF
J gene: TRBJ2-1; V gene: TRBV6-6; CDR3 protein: CASLDPPKNNEQFF
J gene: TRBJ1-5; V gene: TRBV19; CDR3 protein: CASGQGMGNQPQHF
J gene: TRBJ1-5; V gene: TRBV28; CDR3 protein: CASRNGGGSNQPQHF
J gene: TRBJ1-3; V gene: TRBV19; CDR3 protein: CASSPTWRQGGRNTIYF
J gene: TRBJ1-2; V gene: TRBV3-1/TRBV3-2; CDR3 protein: CASSRTGTGGYGYTF
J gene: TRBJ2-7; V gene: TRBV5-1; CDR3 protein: CASSLVDSSYEQYF
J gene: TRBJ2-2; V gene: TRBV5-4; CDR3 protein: CASSLFSVGLTGELFF
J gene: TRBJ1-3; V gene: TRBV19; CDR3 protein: CASSIRTARDRGPYSGNTIYF
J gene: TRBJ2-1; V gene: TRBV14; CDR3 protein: CASSPQDSPYNEQFF